Listed below are T cell receptor beta chains from one sample, sequenced in a study of identical twins. TCRdb passed the 5' RACE reads through MiXCR, listing each CDR3 protein once. In the table there are fewer than 900,000 distinct CDR3 sequences, 21% of which are singletons. These same records also appear under a second study, on T cells expressing NK-cell markers.

The sequenced sample consisted of PBMCs. These receptors came from a woman aged 18-29 years in good health. CDR3s include the opening cysteine and the closing phenylalanine or tryptophan. D genes are given only for firm matches. A clone size is listed for some rows: how often the clone was seen (once, few, many), or a class if it is expanded.

V gene	J gene	clone size	D gene	CDR3 DNA	CDR3 protein
TRBV4-1	TRBJ2-1	.	.	TGCGCCAGCAGCCAAGATCGCCGCGAAATGATGTACAATGAGCAGTTCTTC	CASSQDRREMMYNEQFF
TRBV7-9	TRBJ2-5	.	.	TGTGCCAGCAGCTTAGGTCCTCTACGGGAGTCAGAGACCCAGTACTTC	CASSLGPLRESETQYF
TRBV3-1	TRBJ1-2	few	.	TGTGCCAGCAGCCAAGGGGGGGCGGCCAACTATGGCTACACCTTC	CASSQGGAANYGYTF
TRBV4-3	TRBJ2-3	.	.	TGCGCCAGCAGCCTCCGCTGGGGGCTAGCGGACCGGGATACGCAGTATTTT	CASSLRWGLADRDTQYF
TRBV4-2	TRBJ1-1	.	.	TGTGCCAGCATTGGGGAGACTGAAGCTTTCTTT	CASIGETEAFF
TRBV5-1	TRBJ2-1	.	.	TGCGCCAGCAGCTTGAGGTGGGGTCGGGAGAATGAGCAGTTCTTC	CASSLRWGRENEQFF
TRBV27	TRBJ2-7	.	.	TGTGCCAGCAGCTCAATCCCAGGGACCTACGAGCAGTACTTC	CASSSIPGTYEQYF
TRBV9	TRBJ1-2	many	.	TGTGCCAGCAGCGTATCGGGGAATGGCTACACCTTC	CASSVSGNGYTF
TRBV5-1	TRBJ2-1	.	.	TGCGCCAGCAGCTTAACAGGGACCCAAGAATACAATGAGCAGTTCTTC	CASSLTGTQEYNEQFF
TRBV29-1	TRBJ2-5	many	.	TGCAGCGTTGATGACCCCGGCCAGGAGACCCAGTACTTC	CSVDDPGQETQYF
TRBV7-9	TRBJ2-1	.	.	TGTGCCAGCAGCTTAGGAGATATGGGGTTCTTC	CASSLGDMGFF
TRBV12-5	TRBJ2-5	.	TRBD1	TGTGCTAGTGGTTTGGACTGGACAGGCGGACGGCGAGAGACCCAGTACTTC	CASGLDWTGGRRETQYF
TRBV7-2	TRBJ2-1	many	.	TGTGCCAGCAGTCTCGCCGGGGATTCCTACAATGAGCAGTTCTTC	CASSLAGDSYNEQFF
TRBV25-1	TRBJ1-6	.	.	TGTGCCAGCAGAGACAGTTCCCAATCACCCCTCCACTTT	CASRDSSQSPLHF
TRBV19	TRBJ1-1	few	TRBD1	TGTGCCAGTAGTGACTACGGGACAGGGGAAACTGAAGCTTTCTTT	CASSDYGTGETEAFF
TRBV29-1	TRBJ1-2	many	TRBD1	TGCAGCGTCCGGGACAGGTACTTTGGCTACACCTTC	CSVRDRYFGYTF
TRBV12-3/TRBV12-4	TRBJ2-1	few	TRBD2	TGTGCCAGCAGTTTACGCGGGAGCGGGTATGAGCAGTTCTTC	CASSLRGSGYEQFF
TRBV5-1	TRBJ2-1	.	.	TGCGCCAGCAGCTTGGGAGTAAAGACACCGAATGAGCAGTTCTTC	CASSLGVKTPNEQFF